Listed here are 29 T cell receptor beta chains from one sample, sequenced in a study of blood T cells in healthy people across ages. PCR was performed a second time for about 7 to 12 cycles using a sample-barcoded 5' primer and a J-beta primer mix. MiXCR, applied by TCRdb to the 5' RACE reads, yields one record per CDR3 protein. The repertoire holds 650,000 or so distinct CDR3 sequences, with around 52% as singletons. Input material: blood. Every receptor here comes from a woman older than 75 in good health.

This clonotype showed up many times. The chain uses TRBV6-5 and TRBJ1-6; D unclear. The CDR3 has 14 residues. Germline CDR1 MNHEY, CDR2 SVGAGI. Trimming cost V 7 bases and J 5 bases, with 12 bases left between them. CDR3 sequence reads: CASTPGTHNSPLHF. The CDR3 coding sequence is TGTGCCAGCACCCCGGGAACTCATAATTCACCCCTCCACTTT.

Comment on this clonotype: A much larger clone lies a single base off, so this may be a read error. The chain combines TRBV28 with TRBJ2-3; 10 bases fit TRBD1. The ends lost 5 bases at V and 10 bases at J; junction bases unmatched: 12. The CDR3 has 15 residues. Per the germline V gene, CDR1 is MDHEN and CDR2 is SYDVKM. Written as DNA, the CDR3 is TGTGCCAGCAGTCCGGGGACAGGGGAGGCGGATGCGCAGTATTTT. Translating it yields CASSPGTGEADAQYF.

Comments on this clonotype: Given a much more abundant clone one base away, this may be a read error. This sequence joins TRBV28 and TRBJ2-3, with 7 bases identical to TRBD1. The CDR3 loop spans 17 amino acids. The J segment lost 2 bases and the V segment lost 2 bases, leaving 10 bases of the junction unmatched. CDR1 MDHEN and CDR2 SYDVKM come from the germline V gene. As DNA, the CDR3 is TGTGCCAGCAGTTTACCGGACAGGAGCGGAGACACAGATACGCAGTATTTT. Protein product: CASSLPDRSGDTDTQYF.

On this clonotype itself: A much larger clone lies one base from this, so it may be a read error. This rearrangement joins TRBV5-1 to TRBJ2-6; D gene uncertain. V gave up 4 bases and J gave up 5 bases, with 10 bases separating them. CDR1 and CDR2 (germline): SGHRS, YFSETQ. The CDR3 sequence is 14 residues long. DNA for the CDR3: TGCGCCAGCAGCGTGGTAGACTGGGCCAACGTCCTGACTTTC. Amino acids: CASSVVDWANVLTF.

V gene TRBV28 combines with J gene TRBJ2-6, with D hard to call. V was cut by 9 bases and J by 2 bases, with 8 bases left in between. Germline assignment: CDR1 MDHEN and CDR2 SYDVKM. This CDR3 region has 13 residues. The CDR3 coding sequence is TGTGCCAGGCAGGTCCCTGGGGCCAACGTCCTGACTTTC. Amino acids: CARQVPGANVLTF.

About this clonotype: The junction differs from germline at one of its ends, possibly a read error. The gene calls are TRBV7-9 and TRBJ2-3; D not resolved. Looked up from germline, CDR1 is SEHNR and CDR2 is FQNEAQ (reference sequence). CDR3 size: 15 residues. In DNA, the CDR3 is TGTGCCAGCAGCTTAGGGGTCCTTACCACAGATCCGCAGTATTTT. It yields the protein CASSLGVLTTDPQYF.

This chain joins TRBV30 and TRBJ2-6; D unresolved. The CDR3 spans 13 residues. Trimming took off 0 bases at V and 3 bases at J, with 3 bases between the two ends. CDR1 and CDR2 (germline): GTSNPN, SVGIG (reference sequence). The CDR3 sequence: CAWSVGGANVLTF. The CDR3 region has the DNA TGTGCCTGGAGTGTAGGTGGGGCCAACGTCCTGACTTTC.

The genes are TRBV3-1 and TRBJ2-5; no firm D call. CDR3 length equals 14 residues. The germline V gene encodes CDR1 LGHDT and CDR2 YNNKEL (reference sequence). Deletions cut 3 bases from V and 1 base from J, with 9 bases between. CDR3 DNA sequence: TGTGCCAGCAGCCACTCCTGGACCCAAGAGACCCAGTACTTC. Residues: CASSHSWTQETQYF.

This clonotype was counted many times. The chain combines TRBV9 with TRBJ2-1; D remains ambiguous. Trimming left V 4 bases short and J 8 bases short, with 10 bases between. The length of the CDR3 is 12 residues. Germline CDR1 and CDR2: SGDLS and YYNGEE. CDR3 sequence: CASSLARDEQFF. The CDR3 DNA is TGTGCCAGCAGCCTGGCTAGAGATGAGCAGTTCTTC.

The gene calls are TRBV12-3 or TRBV12-4 and TRBJ2-4; 7 bases match TRBD1. This CDR3 spans 16 amino acids. V gave up 5 bases and J gave up 0 bases; unmatched junction bases: 7. CDR3 protein: CASSLLRTGAKNIQYF. Written as DNA, the CDR3 is TGTGCCAGCAGTCTTCTCCGGACAGGAGCCAAAAACATTCAGTACTTC.

About this clonotype: This may be a read error, as it is one base from a much larger clone. The chain couples TRBV5-1 to TRBJ2-1, with 7 bases fitting TRBD2. Looked up from germline, CDR1 is SGHRS and CDR2 is YFSETQ. The length of the CDR3 is 15 residues. V shed 4 bases, J shed 7 bases, and the junction held 11 bases outside the gene matches. The CDR3 is CASSPSGEAGNEQFF. The CDR3 DNA reads TGCGCCAGCAGCCCAAGCGGGGAGGCCGGGAATGAGCAGTTCTTC.

This clonotype was observed many times. V usage is TRBV7-9 and J usage is TRBJ2-7; 7 bases line up with TRBD2. The CDR3 is made up of 14 amino acids. The germline V gene encodes CDR1 SEHNR and CDR2 FQNEAQ (reference sequence). V trimming: 3 bases; J trimming: 5 bases; junction bases outside the gene matches: 7. The CDR3 DNA follows: TGTGCCAGCAGCTTTCGCGGGAGAGAAAACGAGCAGTACTTC. Translation gives CASSFRGRENEQYF.

This clonotype was counted a few times. The chain couples TRBV7-2 to TRBJ2-5, with D perhaps given as TRBD1 or TRBD2 (5 bases each). CDR1 and CDR2 (germline): SGHTA, FQGNSA. V was shortened by 1 base and J by 5 bases, with 14 bases between the two germline ends. CDR3 length: 15 amino acids. CDR3 sequence reads: CASSLVATWGETQYF. In nucleotides, the CDR3 is TGTGCCAGCAGCTTAGTGGCCACCTGGGGGGAGACCCAGTACTTC.

V and J are TRBV9 and TRBJ2-2, with D perhaps TRBD1 or TRBD2 (5 bases each). In germline, CDR1 is SGDLS, CDR2 YYNGEE. There are 14 residues in the CDR3. V dropped 4 bases and J dropped 6 bases, with 13 bases sitting between them. The CDR3 reads CASSIGRGAGELFF. CDR3 sequence (DNA): TGTGCCAGCAGCATCGGACGAGGGGCCGGGGAGCTGTTTTTT.

This sequence joins TRBV5-1 and TRBJ2-1; tentative D call: TRBD2 (6 bases). The CDR3 has 14 residues. Trimming removed 3 bases from V and 7 bases from J, with 14 bases in between. Germline V gene data show CDR1 as SGHRS and CDR2 as YFSETQ. CDR3 nucleotides: TGCGCCAGCAGCTCGGAGGAGGGGAAGAATGAGCAGTTCTTC. It is translated as CASSSEEGKNEQFF.

The chain is built from TRBV10-3 and TRBJ1-4; possible D gene TRBD1, 6 bases. Trimming took 6 bases from V and 3 from J, leaving 11 bases between them. This CDR3 comprises 14 residues. Per germline, CDR1 ENHRY and CDR2 SYGVKD. The CDR3 DNA reads TGTGCCATCAGGCAGGGGTTGGCTAATGAAAAACTGTTTTTT. Amino acids: CAIRQGLANEKLFF.

The chain employs TRBV12-3 or TRBV12-4 and TRBJ2-1, with D possibly matching TRBD1 (6 bases). The CDR3 totals 14 residues. Trimming took off 5 bases at V and 3 bases at J, with 11 bases between the two ends. CDR3 DNA sequence: TGTGCCAGCAGTCAGGGGTCGGGCTACAATGAGCAGTTCTTC. Protein product: CASSQGSGYNEQFF.

At least ten counts were recorded for this clonotype. The chain uses TRBV20-1 and TRBJ2-7; D gene unclear. This CDR3 comprises 13 residues. V was shortened by 2 bases and J by 0 bases, with 8 bases between the two germline ends. Germline V CDR1 and CDR2: DFQATT, SNEGSKA (reference sequence). CDR3 in DNA: TGCAGTGCTAGATCAGGCCTCTCCTACGAGCAGTACTTC. This sequence encodes CSARSGLSYEQYF.

The chain carries TRBV4-1 and TRBJ2-2; TRBD2 might be the D (6 bases). The V gene lost 3 bases and the J gene lost 6 bases, with 14 bases spanning the gap. Germline V gene lookup returns CDR1 MGHRA and CDR2 YSYEKL. The CDR3 runs to 15 residues. The CDR3 sequence: CASSQRLGTSGELFF. The CDR3 bases are TGCGCCAGCAGCCAGAGACTTGGGACTTCCGGGGAGCTGTTTTTT.

The chain has TRBV7-2 and TRBJ2-3; D gene ambiguous. The CDR3 has 17 amino acids. Germline V gene data show CDR1 as SGHTA and CDR2 as FQGNSA. V was cut by 2 bases and J by 1 base, with 16 bases left in between. The DNA of the CDR3 is TGTGCCAGCAGCTTAATAAGGGCGGAATTTGGCACAGATACGCAGTATTTT. Translated: CASSLIRAEFGTDTQYF.

This clonotype was counted between two and nine times. The genes are TRBV5-1 and TRBJ2-3; D may be TRBD1 (6 bases). V was shortened by 5 bases and J by 0 bases, with 10 bases between the two germline ends. Germline CDR1 SGHRS, CDR2 YFSETQ. The CDR3 contains 14 residues. In DNA form, the CDR3 reads TGCGCCAGCAGGATAGGACAGAGCACAGATACGCAGTATTTT. This translates into CASRIGQSTDTQYF. Based on the CDR3 plus reference TRBV5-1 and TRBJ2-3, the full variable domain is KAGVTQTPRYLIKTRGQQVTLSCSPISGHRSVSWYQQTPGQGLQFLFEYFSETQRNKGNFPGRFSGRQFSNSRSEMNVSTLELGDSALYLCASRIGQSTDTQYFGPGTRLTVL.

This clonotype appeared many times. The J gene is TRBJ2-1, the V gene TRBV3-1; 9 bases are a match to TRBD1. CDR3 length: 15 residues. CDR1 is LGHDT, CDR2 YNNKEL, per germline (reference sequence). V lost 4 bases and J lost 9; bases outside the gene matches: 10. The CDR3 loop is CASSRGQGFPGEQFF. The CDR3 DNA sequence: TGTGCCAGCAGCCGGGGACAGGGCTTTCCGGGTGAGCAGTTCTTC.

There are many counts of this clonotype. The chain has TRBV5-1 and TRBJ1-2; maybe TRBD1 (6 bases). The V gene lost 2 bases and the J gene lost 0 bases, with 11 bases spanning the gap. Germline V CDR1 and CDR2: SGHRS, YFSETQ. This CDR3 region has 15 residues. The CDR3 coding sequence is TGCGCCAGCAGCTTACAGGGACCCACTAACTATGGCTACACCTTC. Its translation: CASSLQGPTNYGYTF. Full variable domain (outside the CDR3, taken from reference TRBV5-1 and TRBJ1-2): KAGVTQTPRYLIKTRGQQVTLSCSPISGHRSVSWYQQTPGQGLQFLFEYFSETQRNKGNFPGRFSGRQFSNSRSEMNVSTLELGDSALYLCASSLQGPTNYGYTFGSGTRLTVV.

Notes on this clonotype: The junction does not match germline at one end; this may be a read error. The chain joins TRBV3-1 to TRBJ2-7; D is possibly TRBD1 or TRBD2 (5 bases each). The J call may be in error: the DNA end matches TRBJ2-4 better. CDR1 LGHDT and CDR2 YNNKEL come from the germline V gene (reference sequence). This CDR3 spans 15 amino acids. The CDR3, as DNA: TGTGCCAGCAACCAATGGTCCGCAGGGAGTAACATTCAGTACTTC. Encoded protein: CASNQWSAGSNIQYF.

V gene TRBV2 combines with J gene TRBJ2-2, with 10 nucleotides matching TRBD1. The CDR3 sequence is 15 residues long. CDR1 and CDR2 from the germline V gene are SNHLY and FYNNEI. Trimming at V came to 2 bases and at J to 7 bases, leaving 4 bases not matched to a gene. In DNA, the CDR3 is TGTGCCAGCAGTGAATCGGGACAGGGGAACGGGGAGCTGTTTTTT. The encoded protein is CASSESGQGNGELFF.

The chain couples TRBV6-5 to TRBJ2-1; perhaps D is TRBD1 or TRBD2 (5 bases each). The germline CDR1 and CDR2 sequences are MNHEY and SVGAGI. Trimming shortened V by 7 bases and J by 7 bases, and 20 bases separated the two germline ends. The length of the CDR3 is 15 residues. CDR3 in amino acids: CASTAVTGTRNEQFF. As DNA, the CDR3 is TGTGCCAGCACCGCCGTCACCGGGACGAGGAATGAGCAGTTCTTC.

This clonotype was found many times. The chain uses TRBV6-5 and TRBJ2-5, with D unclear. Germline V gene lookup returns CDR1 MNHEY and CDR2 SVGAGI. The CDR3 spans 14 residues. The V gene lost 0 bases and the J gene lost 5 bases, with 10 bases spanning the gap. In DNA, the CDR3 is TGTGCCAGCAGTTACTCGTATCGAAGGGAGACCCAGTACTTC. Amino acid sequence: CASSYSYRRETQYF.

This clonotype came up a few times. The J gene is TRBJ1-6, the V gene TRBV7-2; 7 nucleotides line up with TRBD1. The CDR3 covers 15 residues. CDR1 is SGHTA and CDR2 is FQGNSA in the germline V gene. Germline trimming cut 2 bases from V and 8 bases from J; bases unmatched to any gene: 6. CDR3 amino acids: CASSLSDRSHSPLHF. The CDR3 DNA is TGTGCCAGCAGCTTATCGGACAGGTCCCATTCACCCCTCCACTTT.

This clonotype was seen a handful of times. V gene TRBV18 combines with J gene TRBJ1-1; no firm D call. Germline V gene sequence: CDR1 KGHSH, CDR2 LQKENI. This CDR3 is built from 13 residues. Deletions cut 2 bases from V and 1 base from J, with 5 bases between. The CDR3 nucleotides are TGTGCCAGCTCACCAACTCGGAACACTGAAGCTTTCTTT. Amino acid sequence: CASSPTRNTEAFF.